These T cell receptor beta chains were read from a single sample in a study of T cell clonotyping in hematopoietic cell transplantation. The assay was immunoSEQ multiplex PCR, and TCRdb's table has in-frame clones only and misses some. The sample consists of 25,000 to 35,000 clones, about 70% of them appearing once. Specimen: peripheral blood mononuclear cells, collected before stem cell transplant. Receptor source: a man aged 45-65 years with myelodysplastic syndrome. Some clones in this sample may be carry-over from other donors' samples. CDR3s include the opening cysteine and the closing phenylalanine or tryptophan. The D gene is left open where the match is weak. Clone size is stated in some rows and not others, as once, few, many or a class when expanded.

NA NA TRBJ2-7 TRBV6-1 CASSTGTAYEQYF TGTGCCAGCAGTACCGGGACGGCCTACGAGCAGTACTTC
TRBD1 NA TRBJ1-1 TRBV7-9 CASRPGQKSEAFF TGTGCCAGCAGGCCGGGACAGAAGAGTGAAGCTTTCTTT
NA few TRBJ1-2 TRBV2 CASIGRADGYTF TGTGCCAGCATTGGCAGGGCTGACGGCTACACCTTC
NA NA TRBJ2-3 TRBV27 CASSYWTSTDTQYF TGTGCCAGCAGTTATTGGACTAGCACAGATACGCAGTATTTT
NA NA TRBJ1-1 TRBV11-3 CASSLNSQLEAFF TGTGCCAGCAGCTTGAACTCGCAGCTAGAGGCTTTCTTT
TRBD1 few TRBJ1-2 TRBV25-1 CASSESTGTVNYGYTF TGTGCCAGCAGTGAGTCAACCGGGACAGTCAACTATGGCTACACCTTC
NA NA TRBJ2-7 TRBV5-1 CASSSHLYEQYF TGCGCCAGCAGCTCTCACCTATACGAGCAGTACTTC
TRBD1 NA TRBJ1-1 TRBV5-1 CASSPAGTVYMNTEAFF TGCGCCAGCAGCCCCGCCGGGACAGTCTACATGAACACTGAAGCTTTCTTT
NA NA TRBJ1-1 TRBV30 CAWAEQSQAFF TGTGCCTGGGCCGAGCAGTCCCAAGCTTTCTTT
TRBD1 few TRBJ1-2 TRBV19 CASSRDRGPGGYGYTF TGTGCCAGTAGTAGGGACAGGGGGCCAGGCGGCTATGGCTACACCTTC
NA NA TRBJ1-5 TRBV6-1 CASSDSWGGQPQHF TGTGCCAGCAGTGATTCTTGGGGTGGTCAGCCCCAGCATTTT
NA NA TRBJ1-4 TRBV4-1 CASSPGVTSGEKLFF TGCGCCAGCAGCCCGGGCGTCACATCGGGGGAAAAACTGTTTTTT
NA few TRBJ1-1 TRBV9 CASSGQSAEAFF TGTGCCAGCAGCGGACAGTCGGCCGAAGCTTTCTTT
TRBD1 NA TRBJ2-3 TRBV30 CAWTNRGADTQYF TGTGCCTGGACGAACAGGGGGGCAGATACGCAGTATTTT